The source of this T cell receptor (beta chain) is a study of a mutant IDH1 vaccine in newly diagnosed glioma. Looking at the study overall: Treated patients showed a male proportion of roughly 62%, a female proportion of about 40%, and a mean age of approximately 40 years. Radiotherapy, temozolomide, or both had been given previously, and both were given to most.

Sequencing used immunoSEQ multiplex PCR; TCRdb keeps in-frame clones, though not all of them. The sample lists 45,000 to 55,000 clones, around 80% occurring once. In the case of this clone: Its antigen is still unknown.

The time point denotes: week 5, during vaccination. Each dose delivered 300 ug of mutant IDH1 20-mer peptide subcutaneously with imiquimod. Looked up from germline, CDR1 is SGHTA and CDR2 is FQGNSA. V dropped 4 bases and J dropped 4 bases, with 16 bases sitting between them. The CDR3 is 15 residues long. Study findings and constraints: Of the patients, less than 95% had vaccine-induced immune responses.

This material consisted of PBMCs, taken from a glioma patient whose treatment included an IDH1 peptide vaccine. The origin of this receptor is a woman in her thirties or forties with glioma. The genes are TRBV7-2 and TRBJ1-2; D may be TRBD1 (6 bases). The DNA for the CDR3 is TGTGCCAGCAGCTACCGCGGGGGCGGGGGCTATGGCTACACCTTC. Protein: CASSYRGGGGYGYTF. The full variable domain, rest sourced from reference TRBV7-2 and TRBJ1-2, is GAGVSQSPSNKVTEKGKDVELRCDPISGHTALYWYRQSLGQGLEFLIYFQGNSAPDKSGLPSDRFSAERTGGSVSTLTIQRTQQEDSAVYLCASSYRGGGGYGYTFGSGTRLTVV.